This T cell receptor (beta chain) was profiled in a study of T cells in Graves' hyperthyroidism and ophthalmopathy (dated by TCRdb to between 2018 and 2021). Notes on the research overall: Peripheral blood was sampled at the time of initial diagnosis, prior to any treatment. To identify distinguishing TCR V-J signatures, a discovery cohort of around 100 patients was used, comprising 43 with Graves' ophthalmopathy and some 60 with stable Graves' hyperthyroidism. Prospective prediction of ophthalmopathy was tested in an independent validation cohort of fewer than 20 hyperthyroidism patients and 17 patients who later progressed to ophthalmopathy. The 100 or so discovery patients were randomly divided into training and test sets at a 7:3 ratio. In more than five Graves' hyperthyroidism patients, the study also compared T-cell repertoires from thyroid tissue with T-cell repertoires from blood. After sampling, hyperthyroidism patients received methimazole starting at 30 mg daily, and ophthalmopathy patients received high-dose intravenous methylprednisolone. According to the paper, TCR Vbeta CDR3 sequencing was carried out on roughly 130 peripheral blood samples, which came from under 50 ophthalmopathy, 70 to 80 hyperthyroidism and around 17 progressor patients.

The TCR beta CDR3 regions were amplified from RNA transcripts. A first-round RT-PCR of the TCR CDR3 used the HTBI primer set with the Qiagen OneStep RT-PCR kit. A second multiplex PCR round built the libraries, followed by size selection and purification. Sequencing of the libraries was done on an Illumina HiSeq2000 using paired-end 100 bp reads. The authors processed their data as follows. SOAPnuke was used to process the raw data, removing reads that contained adapters or uncalled bases, had a mean Phred below 15, or lacked an exact match to the constant primer or identifier. COPE v1.2.5 was used to merge the high-quality paired reads, and each unique nucleotide sequence was defined as a clonotype. MiTCR v1.1 was used to align the clonotypes against IMGT TRBV, TRBD and TRBJ reference segments. Analysis was restricted to V-J combinations with a frequency above 0.0001, which covered roughly 99% of repertoires. The TCS score was defined as F50 (clonal expansion) divided by E x V (chaos), with BLOSUM62-based TCRdist calculated between CDR3 peptides within each V-J. Welch's t-statistics and random forest reduced some 510 V-J features to roughly 13, which were used in a naive Bayes classifier (R e1071). TCRdb passed the public sequencing reads through fastp at Q25 and MiXCR, retaining productive beta sequences. Duplicate CDR3 protein sequences are folded into a single record with the most common DNA and genes. Here the V and J calls rest on TCRdb's processing, not on the authors' analysis. The sample table contains 330,000 or so distinct CDR3 sequences; only one count was recorded for approximately 18% of them. The biggest ten clones account for less than 20% of the sample.

Ophthalmopathy patients had moderately to severely active disease, with a Clinical Activity Score of 3 or more, a NOSPECS grade of 4 or more, and a disease duration of less than 3 months. The study excluded patients with uncontrolled infections, other autoimmune diseases, pregnancy or lactation. Clinical symptoms, serum thyroxine and TRAb, thyroid ultrasound, and orbital computed tomography formed the basis for the diagnoses. PBMCs were isolated from roughly 10 ml of fresh peripheral blood by Ficoll-Paque density gradient centrifugation. Trizol reagent was used to extract total RNA, and RNA quality was then checked on an Agilent 2100 Bioanalyzer. The CDR3 spans 14 residues, from the cysteine through the phenylalanine. Only the CDR3 region is kept as DNA, spanning 42 bases read in frame from base 1. The germline V gene encodes CDR1 MNHNS and CDR2 SASEGT. Overall study outcomes, separate from this receptor: Most expanded thyroid clonotypes (frequency above 0.001) were also found in blood, which suggests that blood repertoires may mirror thyroid immune responses. No statistical method was used to fix the sample size in advance, and group allocation was not hidden from the investigators. A model built on a 13 V-J signature distinguished ophthalmopathy from stable hyperthyroidism, reaching about 89% sensitivity and about 81% specificity in cross-validation and 80%/75% in testing. In validation, progression to ophthalmopathy was predicted by the model with 70.59% sensitivity and 72.22% specificity, a median of about 6.8 months before onset.

This clonotype was detected a few times. Which antigen it targets is not known. The junction departs from germline at one end; a sequencing error may be responsible. Sequencing was performed on blood. Recombination connected TRBV6-1 to TRBJ2-7, with no D gene named confidently. This TCR was recovered from a woman in her thirties or forties with Graves' ophthalmopathy. CDR3 loop: CASCIFGSRNEQSF. The nucleotide sequence is given as TGTGCCAGCTGCATTTTTGGGTCTCGAAACGAGCAGTCCTTC.